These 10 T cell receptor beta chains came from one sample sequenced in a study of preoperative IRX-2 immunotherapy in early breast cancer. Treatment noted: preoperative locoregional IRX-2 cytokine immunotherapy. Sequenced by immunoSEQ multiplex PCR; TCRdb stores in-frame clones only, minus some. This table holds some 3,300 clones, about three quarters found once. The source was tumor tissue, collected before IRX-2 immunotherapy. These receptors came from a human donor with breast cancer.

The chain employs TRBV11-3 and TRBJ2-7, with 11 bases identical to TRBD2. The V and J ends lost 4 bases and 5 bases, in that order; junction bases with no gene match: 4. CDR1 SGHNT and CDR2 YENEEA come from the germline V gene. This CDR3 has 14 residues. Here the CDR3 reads CASSSGLAVHEQYF. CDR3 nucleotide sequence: TGTGCCAGCAGCTCGGGACTAGCGGTCCACGAGCAGTACTTC.

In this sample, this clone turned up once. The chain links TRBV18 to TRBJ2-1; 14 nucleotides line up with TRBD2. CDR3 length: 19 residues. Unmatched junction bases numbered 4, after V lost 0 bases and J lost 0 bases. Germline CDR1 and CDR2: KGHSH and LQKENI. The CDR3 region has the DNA TGTGCCAGCTCACCACCCGGGACTAGCGGGGGCAGCTCCTACAATGAGCAGTTCTTC. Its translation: CASSPPGTSGGSSYNEQFF.

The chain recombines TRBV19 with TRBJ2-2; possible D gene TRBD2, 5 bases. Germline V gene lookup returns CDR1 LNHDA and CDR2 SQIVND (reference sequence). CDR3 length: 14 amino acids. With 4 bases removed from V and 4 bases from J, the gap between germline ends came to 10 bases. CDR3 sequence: CASSTRAGTGELFF. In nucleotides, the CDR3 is TGTGCCAGTAGTACGAGGGCCGGCACCGGGGAGCTGTTTTTT.

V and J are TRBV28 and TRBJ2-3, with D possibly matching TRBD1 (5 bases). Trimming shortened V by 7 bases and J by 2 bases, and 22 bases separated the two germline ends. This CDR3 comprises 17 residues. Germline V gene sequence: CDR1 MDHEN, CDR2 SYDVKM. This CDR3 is CASNSPRLWGITDTQYF. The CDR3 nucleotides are TGTGCCAGCAATTCCCCCCGGTTATGGGGCATCACAGATACGCAGTATTTT.

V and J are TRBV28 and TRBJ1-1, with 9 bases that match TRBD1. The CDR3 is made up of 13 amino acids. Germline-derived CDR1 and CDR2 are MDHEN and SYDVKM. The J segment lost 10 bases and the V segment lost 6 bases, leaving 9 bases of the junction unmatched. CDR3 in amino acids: CASRFPGTGRAFF. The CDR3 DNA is TGTGCCAGCAGGTTCCCCGGGACAGGGAGAGCTTTCTTT.

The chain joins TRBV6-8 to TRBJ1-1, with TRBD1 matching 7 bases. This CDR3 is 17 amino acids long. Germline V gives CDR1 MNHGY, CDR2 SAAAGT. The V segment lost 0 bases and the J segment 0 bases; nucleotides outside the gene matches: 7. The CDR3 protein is CASSYSHRGGLNTEAFF. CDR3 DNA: TGTGCCAGCAGTTACTCCCACAGGGGCGGGTTGAACACTGAAGCTTTCTTT.

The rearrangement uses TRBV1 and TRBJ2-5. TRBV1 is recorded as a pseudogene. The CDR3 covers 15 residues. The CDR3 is CASSHYSGVMETQYF. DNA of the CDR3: TGCGCCAGCAGCCATTACTCTGGGGTCATGGAGACCCAGTACTTC.

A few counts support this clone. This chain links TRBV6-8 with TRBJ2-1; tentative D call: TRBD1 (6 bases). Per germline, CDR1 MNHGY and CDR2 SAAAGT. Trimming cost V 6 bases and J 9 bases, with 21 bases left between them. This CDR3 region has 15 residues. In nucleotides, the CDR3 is TGTGCCAGCAGACCCTCCGCTCAGGGGTATCCTGAGCAGTTCTTC. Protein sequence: CASRPSAQGYPEQFF.

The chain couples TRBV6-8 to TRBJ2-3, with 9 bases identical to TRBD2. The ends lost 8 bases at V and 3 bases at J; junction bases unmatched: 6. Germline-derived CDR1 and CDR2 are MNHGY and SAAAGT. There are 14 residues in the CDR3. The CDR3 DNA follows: TGTGCCAGCTTAGCGGGAGTAAGGACAGATACGCAGTATTTT. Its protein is CASLAGVRTDTQYF.

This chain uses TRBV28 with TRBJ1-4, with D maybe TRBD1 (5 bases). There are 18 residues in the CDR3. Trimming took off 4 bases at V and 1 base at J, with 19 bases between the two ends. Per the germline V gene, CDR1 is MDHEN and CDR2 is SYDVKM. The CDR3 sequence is CASSSRPLWRGTNEKLFF. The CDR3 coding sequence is TGTGCCAGCAGTTCCCGCCCCTTATGGAGGGGAACTAATGAAAAACTGTTTTTT.